The TCR beta chain under discussion was sequenced for a study of T cell repertoires in aging, cancer and after chemotherapy. Amplification of TCR beta used genomic DNA extracted from peripheral blood. A mixed TRB-A/B primer pool amplified rearranged TRB by multiplex touch-down PCR. TCRdb fed the multiplex PCR reads into MiXCR, producing one record per CDR3 protein. The repertoire holds some 9,700 distinct CDR3 sequences, with 33% as singletons. The germline V gene encodes CDR1 SQVTM and CDR2 ANQGSEA. With V trimmed by 3 bases and J by 2 bases, 3 bases remained unmatched. This CDR3 contains 14 residues.

The chain recombines TRBV29-1 with TRBJ2-3; 9 bases fit TRBD2. The specimen sequenced was blood. The receptor's source is a human donor in good health. CDR3 DNA: TGCAGCGTTGATAGACTAGCGGCCACAGATACGCAGTATTTT. Translated: CSVDRLAATDTQYF.